This T cell receptor beta chain was observed in a study of CD8+ T cells in alopecia areata. Study-wide results and limits: With patients, TCR sharing proved less clear than in mice, a difference possibly related to HLA. Lesional scalp displayed greater clonality than normal scalp, most notably in alopecia totalis/universalis. Sequencing of scalp tissue also captures the resident alphabeta T cells of normal skin.

Sorting separated CD4+ and CD8+ T cells out of PBMCs. With respect to this clone: The antigen remains unidentified.

The V segment lost 2 bases and the J segment 6 bases; nucleotides outside the gene matches: 17. Germline CDR1 is SNHLY and CDR2 is FYNNEI. This CDR3 has 19 amino acids. RNA was extracted and reverse transcribed into cDNA as the sequencing template. Sequencing used immunoSEQ multiplex PCR; TCRdb keeps in-frame clones, though not all of them. Of 100,000 to 150,000 clones in the sample, less than 70% were seen once. Sequenced: CD4+ T cells sorted from blood. The J gene is TRBJ1-5, the V gene TRBV2, with 9 bases lining up with TRBD1. The sequence derives from a human donor in good health. This chain's CDR3 is CASSESTGGRYWSGQPQHF. The CDR3 DNA reads TGTGCCAGCAGTGAAAGCACAGGGGGCAGGTATTGGTCGGGTCAGCCCCAGCATTTT. Full variable domain (rest looked up from reference TRBV2 and TRBJ1-5): EPEVTQTPSHQVTQMGQEVILRCVPISNHLYFYWYRQILGQKVEFLVSFYNNEISEKSEIFDDQFSVERPDGSNFTLKIRSTKLEDSAMYFCASSESTGGRYWSGQPQHFGDGTRLSIL.